These T cell receptor beta chains were read from a single sample in a study of blood T cells in healthy people across ages. Via MiXCR, TCRdb re-called the 5' RACE reads, giving one row per CDR3 protein. The table records 450,000 to 650,000 distinct CDR3 sequences, around 24% of them present only once. This same sample was also taken into another study, of T cells of mothers and their children.

The sequencing sample was made of blood. The receptors were gathered from a boy between 5 and 17 years old in good health. Both conserved end residues are part of each CDR3. The D gene is left open where the match is weak. Not every row has a clone size; where given, it reads once, few, many or a size class.

CDR3aa	CDR3nt	abundance	v_gene	j_gene	len	d_gene
CASSVGTSGKTTDTQYF	TGTGCCAGCAGTGTGGGGACTAGCGGGAAAACCACAGATACGCAGTATTTT	few	TRBV2	TRBJ2-3	17	TRBD2
CASSLQGAYEQYF	TGTGCCAGCAGTTTACAGGGTGCCTACGAGCAGTACTTC	many	TRBV27	TRBJ2-7	13	-
CASSRLSYQETQYF	TGTGCCAGCAGTCGCCTCTCCTACCAAGAGACCCAGTACTTC	-	TRBV2	TRBJ2-5	14	-
CASSQGGTSGSNPYNEQFF	TGTGCCAGCAGCCAAGGTGGGACTAGCGGGAGCAACCCCTACAATGAGCAGTTCTTC	few	TRBV3-1	TRBJ2-1	19	TRBD2
CASSQSEDQETQYF	TGTGCCAGCAGCCAATCAGAAGACCAAGAGACCCAGTACTTC	-	TRBV7-9	TRBJ2-5	14	-
CASSLRSVWGDTQYF	TGTGCCAGCAGCTTACGGTCTGTCTGGGGAGATACGCAGTATTTT	-	TRBV13	TRBJ2-3	15	-
CASSLGIPDRPNTEAFF	TGTGCCAGCAGCTTGGGCATCCCTGACAGACCAAACACTGAAGCTTTCTTT	-	TRBV5-5	TRBJ1-1	17	-
CASRKAKQPQHF	TGTGCCAGCAGAAAGGCGAAGCAGCCCCAGCATTTT	-	TRBV28	TRBJ1-5	12	-
CASSPPQGLNTEAFF	TGTGCCAGCAGCCCCCCGCAGGGCTTGAACACTGAAGCTTTCTTT	-	TRBV3-1	TRBJ1-1	15	-
CATSDRTKNYGYTF	TGTGCCACCAGTGACCGGACGAAGAACTATGGCTACACCTTC	-	TRBV24-1	TRBJ1-2	14	-
CASSELADTQYF	TGTGCCAGCAGTGAATTAGCGGATACGCAGTATTTT	-	TRBV25-1	TRBJ2-3	12	-
CASSDGSRYEQFF	TGTGCCAGCAGTGACGGTAGTCGATATGAGCAGTTCTTC	-	TRBV2	TRBJ2-1	13	-
CASSQDWGFAGGFNEQYF	TGCGCCAGCAGCCAAGATTGGGGCTTCGCGGGGGGGTTCAACGAGCAGTACTTC	-	TRBV4-1	TRBJ2-7	18	TRBD2
CASSQDSPYEQYF	TGCGCCAGCAGCCAAGATTCCCCCTACGAGCAGTACTTC	once	TRBV4-1	TRBJ2-7	13	-
CASSFIEGQPSTDTQYF	TGTGCCAGCAGTTTTATTGAGGGACAGCCAAGCACAGATACGCAGTATTTT	many	TRBV28	TRBJ2-3	17	TRBD1
CATSDFGTGAETQYF	TGTGCCACCAGTGATTTCGGAACCGGAGCAGAGACCCAGTACTTC	few	TRBV24-1	TRBJ2-5	15	-
CASSAYRVNGQFF	TGTGCCAGTAGCGCTTACAGGGTCAATGGGCAGTTCTTC	-	TRBV7-9	TRBJ2-1	13	-
CASSFVPSNTGELFF	TGTGCCAGCAGTTTTGTTCCCTCGAACACCGGGGAGCTGTTTTTT	-	TRBV12-3/TRBV12-4	TRBJ2-2	15	-
CASSIGDREGYTF	TGTGCCAGTAGTATAGGAGACAGAGAAGGCTACACCTTC	once	TRBV19	TRBJ1-2	13	-
CAISVRAGEGYTF	TGTGCCATCAGTGTTAGGGCAGGGGAAGGCTACACCTTC	-	TRBV10-3	TRBJ1-2	13	-
CASSSGPGQATEKLFF	TGTGCCAGCAGCTCGGGCCCGGGACAGGCAACTGAAAAACTGTTTTTT	few	TRBV21-1	TRBJ1-4	16	-
CASGSLGETQYF	TGTGCTAGTGGCTCTCTTGGGGAGACCCAGTACTTC	-	TRBV12-5	TRBJ2-5	12	-
CASSPTGGVETQYF	TGTGCCAGCAGCCCGACAGGGGGTGTCGAGACCCAGTACTTC	-	TRBV7-9	TRBJ2-5	14	TRBD1
CASSFGEEETQYF	TGTGCCAGCAGCTTTGGGGAAGAAGAGACCCAGTACTTC	-	TRBV7-8	TRBJ2-5	13	-
CASSVGGTGASSYNSPLHF	TGTGCCAGCAGCGTTGGTGGGACAGGGGCCAGCTCCTATAATTCACCCCTCCACTTT	many	TRBV5-5	TRBJ1-6	19	TRBD1
CASSPTWQGSYEQYF	TGTGCCAGCTCTCCCACATGGCAGGGATCCTACGAGCAGTACTTC	few	TRBV18	TRBJ2-7	15	-
CASSQDMAGGGNEQFF	TGTGCCAGCAGCCAAGACATGGCGGGAGGTGGCAATGAGCAGTTCTTC	many	TRBV3-1	TRBJ2-1	16	TRBD2
CASRQGWSSYNEQFF	TGTGCCAGTAGGCAAGGGTGGAGCTCCTACAATGAGCAGTTCTTC	few	TRBV19	TRBJ2-1	15	-
CASSGVGLAGGGQETQYF	TGTGCCAGCAGTGGCGTGGGACTAGCGGGAGGAGGACAAGAGACCCAGTACTTC	few	TRBV25-1	TRBJ2-5	18	TRBD2
CASSSRVGKTSGANVPTF	TGTGCCAGCAGCTCCAGGGTCGGTAAGACCTCTGGGGCCAACGTCCCGACTTTC	-	TRBV7-2	TRBJ2-6	18	-
CASSSVGGWDEQFF	TGTGCCAGCAGCTCCGTTGGAGGGTGGGATGAGCAGTTCTTC	-	TRBV7-9	TRBJ2-1	14	-
CASSYGPDFDQETQYF	TGTGCCAGCAGTTACGGACCGGACTTTGATCAAGAGACCCAGTACTTC	-	TRBV6-5	TRBJ2-5	16	-
CASSYDMVVNEQFF	TGTGCCAGCAGTTATGATATGGTCGTCAATGAGCAGTTCTTC	-	TRBV6-2/TRBV6-3	TRBJ2-1	14	-
CASSERGATDTQYF	TGTGCCAGCAGTGAACGGGGGGCGACAGATACGCAGTATTTT	-	TRBV2	TRBJ2-3	14	-
CASSQVVRDRANGYTF	TGCGCCAGCAGCCAAGTGGTCCGGGACAGGGCTAATGGCTACACCTTC	-	TRBV4-3	TRBJ1-2	16	TRBD1
CASSEGLGRAADEQFF	TGTGCCAGCAGTGAAGGTCTGGGGAGGGCGGCTGATGAGCAGTTCTTC	-	TRBV25-1	TRBJ2-1	16	TRBD2
CASSARRTSGSTYNEQFF	TGTGCCAGCAGTGCCCGTCGGACTAGCGGGTCTACCTACAATGAGCAGTTCTTC	few	TRBV6-1	TRBJ2-1	18	TRBD2
CASSIQLAGGEQFF	TGTGCCAGTAGTATTCAGCTAGCGGGGGGTGAGCAGTTCTTC	-	TRBV19	TRBJ2-1	14	TRBD2
CASSPGLEGEQYF	TGCGCCAGCAGCCCGGGACTAGAGGGCGAGCAGTACTTC	few	TRBV4-3	TRBJ2-7	13	TRBD2
CASSKGSGRAWTQYF	TGTGCCAGCAGCAAAGGTAGCGGGAGGGCCTGGACCCAGTACTTC	few	TRBV21-1	TRBJ2-5	15	-
CSVVSGGSRKNIQYF	TGCAGCGTCGTTAGTGGCGGGAGCCGCAAAAACATTCAGTACTTC	-	TRBV29-1	TRBJ2-4	15	TRBD2